Listed here are 12 T cell receptor beta chains from one sample, sequenced in a study of radiation and T cells in renal cell carcinoma (TCRdb year 2020). Explained via the paper, the time point label denotes: blood 2 weeks post-SBRT. What this sample's treatment or condition label stands for: 15 Gy SBRT to primary tumor, nephrectomy 4 weeks later. The library was generated by the immunoSEQ multiplex PCR assay. TCRdb obtained this table from immuneACCESS and retained in-frame rearrangements with V and J assigned. These tables miss some clones; where compared with another copy, unresolved V genes account for less than half of the shortfall, and the remainder is unexplained. This sample gives over 60,000 clones in total; around three quarters of them show up just once. The ten most abundant clones make up roughly 7.4% of the sample. Sequences were derived from blood, sampled from a patient whose treatment included radiotherapy and nephrectomy. The receptors shown here come from a man aged 55-75 years with renal cell carcinoma.

The V gene is TRBV19, the J gene TRBJ1-2; unclear D gene. The CDR3 contains 13 residues. CDR1 is LNHDA and CDR2 is SQIVND in the germline V gene (reference sequence). V dropped 5 bases and J dropped 4 bases, with 11 bases sitting between them. CDR3 in amino acids: CASSRDMSYGYTF. The CDR3, as DNA: TGTGCCAGTAGTCGCGACATGTCCTATGGCTACACCTTC.

V usage is TRBV30 and J usage is TRBJ2-3; tentatively, D is TRBD2 (6 bases). The V and J ends lost 5 bases and 2 bases respectively, with 20 bases between them. Germline V gene sequence: CDR1 GTSNPN, CDR2 SVGIG (reference sequence). The CDR3 totals 16 residues. This CDR3 is CAWGGIGGASTDTQYF. CDR3 nucleotide sequence: TGTGCCTGGGGCGGTATCGGCGGGGCTTCCACAGATACGCAGTATTTT.

This sequence joins TRBV6-1 and TRBJ1-1; TRBD1 might be the D (6 bases). V was trimmed by 8 bases and J by 0 bases, leaving 13 bases between them. The V gene's germline CDR1 is MNHNS and CDR2 SASEGT. The CDR3 extends over 14 amino acids. The CDR3 coding sequence is TGTGCCAGCCAGAGGACAGAAATGAACACTGAAGCTTTCTTT. It yields the protein CASQRTEMNTEAFF.

V is TRBV20-1 and J is TRBJ2-4; D ambiguous. The CDR3 loop spans 11 amino acids. CDR1 is DFQATT and CDR2 is SNEGSKA in the germline V gene (reference sequence). Trimming removed 5 bases from V and 11 bases from J, with 13 bases in between. CDR3 in DNA: TGCAGTGCTCTGGTCCTCCAGGTTCAGTACTTC. This encodes CSALVLQVQYF.

This chain connects TRBV11-3 to TRBJ2-1, with a possible D match to TRBD1 (5 bases). Trimming took off 1 base at V and 10 bases at J, with 11 bases between the two ends. The CDR3 totals 13 residues. Germline lookup yields CDR1 SGHNT and CDR2 YENEEA. CDR3 DNA: TGTGCCAGCAGCTTAGTCAGGTGGGGCGAGCAGTTCTTC. Translating gives CASSLVRWGEQFF.

This clone was observed a few times. The V gene is TRBV18, the J gene TRBJ1-5; D not certain. CDR1 is KGHSH, CDR2 LQKENI, per germline. With 3 bases removed from V and 0 bases from J, the gap between germline ends came to 3 bases. This CDR3 region has 13 residues. The CDR3 sequence is CASSPNSNQPQHF. In DNA form, the CDR3 reads TGTGCCAGCTCACCTAATAGCAATCAGCCCCAGCATTTT.

This clone came up once. The chain couples TRBV6-1 to TRBJ2-3, with a possible D match to TRBD2 (5 bases). This CDR3 is built from 16 residues. The germline CDR1 and CDR2 sequences are MNHNS and SASEGT. Trimming cost V 0 bases and J 0 bases, with 10 bases left between them. The chain's CDR3 is CASSEAVRGSTDTQYF. The CDR3 DNA reads TGTGCCAGCAGTGAAGCGGTTCGGGGTAGCACAGATACGCAGTATTTT.

The chain uses TRBV19 and TRBJ1-1; 8 nucleotides match TRBD1. Germline V gene sequence: CDR1 LNHDA, CDR2 SQIVND (reference sequence). This CDR3 contains 15 residues. V gave up 4 bases and J gave up 3 bases; unmatched junction bases: 7. The CDR3 spells CASSTRGRLDTEAFF. In nucleotides, the CDR3 is TGTGCCAGTAGTACCAGGGGGCGCCTGGACACTGAAGCTTTCTTT.

The chain employs TRBV6-1 and TRBJ2-5; TRBD2 might be the D (6 bases). CDR3 size: 12 residues. CDR1 MNHNS and CDR2 SASEGT come from the germline V gene. The ends were cut back, 3 bases at V and 11 bases at J, with 13 bases in the middle. This CDR3 reads CASSERRDSQYF. The CDR3 nucleotides read TGTGCCAGCAGTGAGAGGCGGGATTCGCAGTACTTC.

The chain carries TRBV7-2 and TRBJ2-1, with 7 bases aligning to TRBD1. The CDR3 loop spans 13 amino acids. Germline values: CDR1 SGHTA, CDR2 FQGNSA. V was clipped by 2 bases and J by 11 bases; unmatched bases: 6. CDR3 residues: CASSLRQGVKQFF. CDR3 in DNA: TGTGCCAGCAGCTTAAGGCAGGGGGTTAAGCAGTTCTTC.

J is TRBJ1-2 and V is TRBV6-6, with a weak D call TRBD1 (6 bases). CDR3 size: 14 residues. V lost 4 bases, J lost 8 bases, and 17 bases lay in between. In germline, CDR1 is MNHNY, CDR2 SVGAGI (reference sequence). The DNA of the CDR3 is TGTGCCAGCAGTTTAGCACAGGGAGGTGAAGGCTACACCTTC. This translates into CASSLAQGGEGYTF.

Comments on this clone: The junction differs from germline at one of its ends, possibly a read error. CDR3 sequence reads: CASNETSGGHPIADTQYF. In DNA form, the CDR3 reads TGCGCCAGCAATGAGACTAGCGGGGGACATCCCATAGCAGATACGCAGTATTTT. This chain connects TRBV10-1 to TRBJ2-3; 12 nucleotides agree with TRBD2. The V gene's germline CDR1 is WNHNN and CDR2 SYGVQD (reference sequence). The CDR3 runs to 18 residues.